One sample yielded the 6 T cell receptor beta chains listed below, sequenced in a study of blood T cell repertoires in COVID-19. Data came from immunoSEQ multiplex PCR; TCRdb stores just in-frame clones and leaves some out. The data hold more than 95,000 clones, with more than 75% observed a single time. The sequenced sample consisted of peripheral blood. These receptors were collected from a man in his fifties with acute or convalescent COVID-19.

As DNA, the CDR3 is TGTGCCAGCAGTCGTACTAGCGGGACTTCCACAGATACGCAGTATTTT. It encodes CASSRTSGTSTDTQYF. The V and J genes are TRBV6-6 and TRBJ2-3, with TRBD2 matching 10 bases. V lost 5 bases, J lost 2 bases, and 7 bases stayed unmatched. Germline V lookup: CDR1 MNHNY, CDR2 SVGAGI (reference sequence). This CDR3 is built from 16 residues.

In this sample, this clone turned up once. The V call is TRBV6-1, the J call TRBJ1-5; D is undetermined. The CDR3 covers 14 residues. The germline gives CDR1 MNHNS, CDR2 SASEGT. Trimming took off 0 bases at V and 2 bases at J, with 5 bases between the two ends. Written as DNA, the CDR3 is TGTGCCAGCAGTGAAGCGGGAGGCAATCAGCCCCAGCATTTT. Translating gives CASSEAGGNQPQHF.

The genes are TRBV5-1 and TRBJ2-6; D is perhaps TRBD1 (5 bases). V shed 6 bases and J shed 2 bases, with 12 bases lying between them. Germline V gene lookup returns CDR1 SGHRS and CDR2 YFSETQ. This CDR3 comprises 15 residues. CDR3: CASTLLGAGANVLTF. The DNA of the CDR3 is TGCGCCAGCACTCTGTTAGGGGCTGGGGCCAACGTCCTGACTTTC.

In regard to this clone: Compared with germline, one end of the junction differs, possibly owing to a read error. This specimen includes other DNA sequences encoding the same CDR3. CDR3 DNA: TGTGCCAGTAGCCAAGACAGTTCAACTAATGAAAAACTGTTTTTT. It translates to CASSQDSSTNEKLFF. The chain links TRBV4-2 to TRBJ1-4; D might be TRBD1 (5 bases). The CDR3 is made up of 15 amino acids. Germline-derived CDR1 and CDR2 are LGHNA and YNFKEQ.

The CDR3 is CAWRGDRGKNTEAFF. CDR3 in DNA: TGTGCCTGGAGAGGGGACAGGGGGAAGAACACTGAAGCTTTCTTT. V gene TRBV30 combines with J gene TRBJ1-1, with TRBD1 matching over 11 bases. This CDR3 contains 15 residues. Germline V gene data show CDR1 as GTSNPN and CDR2 as SVGIG (reference sequence). Trimming at V came to 3 bases and at J to 1 base, leaving 4 bases not matched to a gene.

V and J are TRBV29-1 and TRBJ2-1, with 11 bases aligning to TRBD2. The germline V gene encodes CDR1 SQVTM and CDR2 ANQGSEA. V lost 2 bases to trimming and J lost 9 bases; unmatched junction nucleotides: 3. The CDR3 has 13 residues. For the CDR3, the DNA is TGCAGCGTTGAACTAGCGGGAGGAGGTGAGCAGTTCTTC. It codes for CSVELAGGGEQFF.